This TCR beta chain stems from a study of spatial heterogeneity in lung cancer. At the level of the study: Detected beta-chain sequences consistently exceeded alpha-chain sequences. Findings and caveats of the study: Ubiquitous expanded tumor TCRs surfaced in blood more at resection than they did at follow-up.

Time point meaning: sample taken at primary tumor resection. Unsorted samples of tumor, nontumor lung or frozen PBMC had their whole RNA sequenced. In the library, each TCR cDNA molecule bore its own unique molecular identifier. TCRdb re-called the 5' RACE reads with MiXCR, one entry per CDR3 protein. The sample has tens of thousands of distinct CDR3 sequences, roughly 8% seen once. Looked up from germline, CDR1 is SGHRS and CDR2 is YFSETQ. V gave up 5 bases and J gave up 10 bases; unmatched junction bases: 5. This CDR3 spans 11 amino acids. Notes on this clonotype: Antigen: not known.

This chain connects TRBV5-1 to TRBJ1-1; 7 nucleotides line up with TRBD1. This sequence was found in a male donor with early-stage non-small cell lung cancer. Sequences were derived from PBMCs, sampled at surgery. CDR3: CASREGQRAFF. CDR3 DNA: TGCGCCAGCAGGGAGGGACAGAGAGCTTTCTTT. The complete variable domain, with remaining parts taken from reference TRBV5-1 and TRBJ1-1, reads KAGVTQTPRYLIKTRGQQVTLSCSPISGHRSVSWYQQTPGQGLQFLFEYFSETQRNKGNFPGRFSGRQFSNSRSEMNVSTLELGDSALYLCASREGQRAFFGQGTRLTVV.